This T cell receptor (beta chain) was identified in a study of control samples from healthy donors and cancer patients. The protocol was immunoSEQ multiplex PCR, while the TCRdb copy is restricted to in-frame clones and leaves out a portion. This sample has 30,000 to 35,000 clones, with 85% to 90% found just once. The germline V gene encodes CDR1 MDHEN and CDR2 SYDVKM. Trimming removed 3 bases at V and 4 bases at J, with 13 bases between. CDR3 length: 15 amino acids. The origin of this receptor is a woman aged 40 to 50 with lung cancer. V and J are TRBV28 and TRBJ1-5; TRBD1 is a possible D gene (6 bases). The sequencing sample was made of PBMCs. This chain's CDR3 is CASSLDPRGNQPQHF. CDR3 in DNA: TGTGCCAGCAGTTTGGATCCAAGGGGGAATCAGCCCCAGCATTTT.